This T cell receptor beta chain appears in the sequencing data of a study of T cell changes during pregnancy in multiple sclerosis. The CDR3 is 16 amino acids. Germline-derived CDR1 and CDR2 are GTSNPN and SVGIG (reference sequence). Deletions cut 0 bases from V and 4 bases from J, with 16 bases between. Sequencing used immunoSEQ multiplex PCR; TCRdb keeps in-frame clones, though not all of them. The data show 45,000 or so clones, roughly 91% seen once. Sequencing input: PBMCs (not recorded whether the cells were cultured). V is TRBV30 and J is TRBJ2-1; D gene unclear. This TCR derives from a female donor with multiple sclerosis, enrolled in a pregnancy study. CDR3 sequence reads: CAWSVLVVGIYNEQFF. The CDR3, as DNA: TGTGCCTGGAGTGTACTGGTAGTGGGGATATACAATGAGCAGTTCTTC.